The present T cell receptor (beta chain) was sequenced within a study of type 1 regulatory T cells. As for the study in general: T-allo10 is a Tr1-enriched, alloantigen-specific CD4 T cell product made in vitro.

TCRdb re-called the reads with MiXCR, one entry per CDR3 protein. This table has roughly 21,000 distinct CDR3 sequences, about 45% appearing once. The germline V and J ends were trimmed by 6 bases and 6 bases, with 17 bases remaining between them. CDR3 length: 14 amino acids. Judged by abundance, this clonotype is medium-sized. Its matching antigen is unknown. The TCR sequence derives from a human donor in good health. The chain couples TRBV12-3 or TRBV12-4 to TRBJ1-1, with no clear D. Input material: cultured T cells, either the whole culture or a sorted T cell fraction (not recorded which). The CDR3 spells CASSPWRDGSEAFF. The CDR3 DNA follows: TGTGCCAGCAGCCCATGGAGGGATGGTTCTGAAGCTTTCTTT.